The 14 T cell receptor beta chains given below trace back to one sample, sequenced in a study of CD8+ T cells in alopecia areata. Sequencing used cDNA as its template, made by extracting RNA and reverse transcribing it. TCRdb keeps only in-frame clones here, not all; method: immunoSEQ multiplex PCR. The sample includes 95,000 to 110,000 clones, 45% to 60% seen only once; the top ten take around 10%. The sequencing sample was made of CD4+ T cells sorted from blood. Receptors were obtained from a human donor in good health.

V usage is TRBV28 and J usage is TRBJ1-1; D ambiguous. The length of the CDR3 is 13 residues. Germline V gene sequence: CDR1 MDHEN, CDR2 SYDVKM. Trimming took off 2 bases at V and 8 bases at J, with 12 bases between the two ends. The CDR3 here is CASSLAIPPEAFF. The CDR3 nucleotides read TGTGCCAGCAGTTTAGCAATCCCTCCCGAAGCTTTCTTT.

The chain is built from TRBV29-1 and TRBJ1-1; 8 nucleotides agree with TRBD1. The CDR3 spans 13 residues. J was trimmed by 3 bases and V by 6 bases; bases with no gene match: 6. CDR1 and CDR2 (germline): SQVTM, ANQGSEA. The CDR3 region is CSVNRGEYTEAFF. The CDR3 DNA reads TGCAGCGTGAACAGGGGGGAGTACACTGAAGCTTTCTTT.

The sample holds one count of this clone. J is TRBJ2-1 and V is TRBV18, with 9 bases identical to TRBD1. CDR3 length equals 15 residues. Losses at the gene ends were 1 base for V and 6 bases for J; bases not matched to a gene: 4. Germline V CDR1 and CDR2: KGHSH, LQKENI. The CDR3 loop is CASSPLGTGLNEQFF. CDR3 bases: TGTGCCAGCTCACCACTTGGGACAGGGCTCAATGAGCAGTTCTTC.

The CDR3 region has the DNA TGTGCCAGCAGCCACGCGGCGAGGGGCCTAGCCAAAAACATTCAGTACTTC. The encoded protein is CASSHAARGLAKNIQYF. The chain uses TRBV11-2 and TRBJ2-4, with D perhaps being TRBD1 or TRBD2 (5 bases each). The germline gives CDR1 SGHAT, CDR2 FQNNGV. Trimming pared 5 bases from V and 0 bases from J, leaving 17 bases between. The CDR3 is 17 residues long.

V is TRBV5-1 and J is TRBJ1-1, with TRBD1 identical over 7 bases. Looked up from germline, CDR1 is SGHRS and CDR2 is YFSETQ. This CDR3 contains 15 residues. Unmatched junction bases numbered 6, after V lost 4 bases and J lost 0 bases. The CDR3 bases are TGCGCCAGCAGCACGCTCACAGGGGTGAACACTGAAGCTTTCTTT. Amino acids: CASSTLTGVNTEAFF.

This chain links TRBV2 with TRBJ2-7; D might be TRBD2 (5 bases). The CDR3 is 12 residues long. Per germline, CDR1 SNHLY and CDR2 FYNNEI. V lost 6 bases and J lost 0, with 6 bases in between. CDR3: CASRRDSYEQYF. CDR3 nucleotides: TGTGCCAGCAGGAGGGACTCCTACGAGCAGTACTTC.

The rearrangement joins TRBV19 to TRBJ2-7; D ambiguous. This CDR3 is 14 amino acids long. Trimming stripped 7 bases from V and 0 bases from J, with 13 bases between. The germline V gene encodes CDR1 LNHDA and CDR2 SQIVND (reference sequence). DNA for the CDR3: TGTGCCAGTATGAAGGGAAGCAACTCCTACGAGCAGTACTTC. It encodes CASMKGSNSYEQYF.

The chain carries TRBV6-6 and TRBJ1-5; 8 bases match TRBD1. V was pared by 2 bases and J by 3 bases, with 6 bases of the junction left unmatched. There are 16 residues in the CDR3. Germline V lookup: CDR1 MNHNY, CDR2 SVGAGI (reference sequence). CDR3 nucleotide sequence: TGTGCCAGCAGTTACCCGACAGGGGTCCCCAATCAGCCCCAGCATTTT. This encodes CASSYPTGVPNQPQHF.

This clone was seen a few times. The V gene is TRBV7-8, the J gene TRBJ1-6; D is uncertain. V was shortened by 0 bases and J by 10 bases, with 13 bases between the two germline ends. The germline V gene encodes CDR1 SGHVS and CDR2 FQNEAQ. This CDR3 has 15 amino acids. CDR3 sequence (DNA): TGTGCCAGCAGCTTAGCGGTGGGAGTAAGATCACCCCTCCACTTT. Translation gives CASSLAVGVRSPLHF.

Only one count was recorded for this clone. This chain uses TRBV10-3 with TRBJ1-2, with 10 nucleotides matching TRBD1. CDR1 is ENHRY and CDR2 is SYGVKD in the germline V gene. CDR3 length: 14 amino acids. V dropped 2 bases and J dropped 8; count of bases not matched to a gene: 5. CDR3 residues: CAISEDRGQSGYTF. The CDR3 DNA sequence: TGTGCCATCAGTGAGGACAGGGGGCAAAGCGGCTACACCTTC.

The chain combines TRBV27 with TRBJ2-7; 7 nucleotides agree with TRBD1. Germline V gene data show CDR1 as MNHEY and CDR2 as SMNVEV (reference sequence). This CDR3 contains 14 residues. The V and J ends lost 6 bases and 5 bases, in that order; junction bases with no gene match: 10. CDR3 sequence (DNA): TGTGCCAGCAGCCCGACAGGGTATTTCGACGAGCAGTACTTC. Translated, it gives CASSPTGYFDEQYF.

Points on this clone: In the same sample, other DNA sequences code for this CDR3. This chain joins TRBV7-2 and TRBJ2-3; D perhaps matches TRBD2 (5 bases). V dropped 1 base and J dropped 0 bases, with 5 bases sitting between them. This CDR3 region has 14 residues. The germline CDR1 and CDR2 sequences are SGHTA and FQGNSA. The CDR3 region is CASSLGTSTDTQYF. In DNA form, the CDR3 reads TGTGCCAGCAGCTTAGGGACTAGCACAGATACGCAGTATTTT.

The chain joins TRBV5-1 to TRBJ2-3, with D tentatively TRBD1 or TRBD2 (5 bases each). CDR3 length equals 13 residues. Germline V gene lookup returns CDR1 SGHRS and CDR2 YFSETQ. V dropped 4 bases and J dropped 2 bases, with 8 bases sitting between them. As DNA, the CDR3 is TGCGCCAGCAGCCCGGGACCCACAGATACGCAGTATTTT. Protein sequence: CASSPGPTDTQYF.

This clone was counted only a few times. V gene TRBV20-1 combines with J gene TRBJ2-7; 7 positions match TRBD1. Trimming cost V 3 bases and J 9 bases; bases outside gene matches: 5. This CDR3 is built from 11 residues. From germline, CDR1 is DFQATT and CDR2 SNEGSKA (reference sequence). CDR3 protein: CSARETGPQYF. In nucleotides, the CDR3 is TGCAGTGCTAGGGAGACAGGGCCGCAGTACTTC.